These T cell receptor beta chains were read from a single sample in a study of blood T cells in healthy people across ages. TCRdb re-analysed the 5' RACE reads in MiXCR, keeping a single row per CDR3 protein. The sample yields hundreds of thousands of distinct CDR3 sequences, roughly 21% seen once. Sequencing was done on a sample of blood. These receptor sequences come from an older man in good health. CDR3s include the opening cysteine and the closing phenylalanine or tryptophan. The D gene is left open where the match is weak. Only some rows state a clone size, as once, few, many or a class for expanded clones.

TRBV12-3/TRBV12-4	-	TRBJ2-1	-	TGTGCCACCGCCCGCGGGACCAATGAGCAGTTCTTC	CATARGTNEQFF
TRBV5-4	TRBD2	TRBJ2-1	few	TGTGCCAGCAGCTTGGGGCAGACGACTAGCGGTCTCTGGGCCCCCTACAATGAGCAGTTCTTC	CASSLGQTTSGLWAPYNEQFF
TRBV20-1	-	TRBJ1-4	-	TGCAGTGCTAGGGATAATCCGGGAGCAACTAATGAAAAACTGTTTTTT	CSARDNPGATNEKLFF
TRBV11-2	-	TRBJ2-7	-	TGCGCCAGCAGCTTAGAAGCGCTACCGGCTTGGGAGCAGTACTTC	CASSLEALPAWEQYF
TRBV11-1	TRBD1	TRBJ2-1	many	TGTGCCAGCAGCTTAAATTCGGTGGGGTCCGGGACAGGGAAGGATGAGCAGTTCTTC	CASSLNSVGSGTGKDEQFF
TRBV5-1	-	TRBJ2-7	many	TGCGCCAGCAGCTTGGGTCCAGGGGCCTCCTACGAGCAGTACTTC	CASSLGPGASYEQYF
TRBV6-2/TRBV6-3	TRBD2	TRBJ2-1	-	TGTGCCGGCAGTGCTTCCGGGACTAGCGGGATTGAGCAGTTCTTC	CAGSASGTSGIEQFF
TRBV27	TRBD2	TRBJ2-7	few	TGTGCCAGCAGCACTAGCGGGGGACCATGGGAGCAGTACTTC	CASSTSGGPWEQYF
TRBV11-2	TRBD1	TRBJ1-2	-	TGTGCCAGCAGCTTAGGCAGGGGGCGAGGCTACACCTTC	CASSLGRGRGYTF
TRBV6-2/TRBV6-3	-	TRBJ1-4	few	TGTGCCAGCACCTCGTTTGCAACTAATGAAAAACTGTTTTTT	CASTSFATNEKLFF
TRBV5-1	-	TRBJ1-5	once	TGCGCCAGCAGCTTGGGGCCGATCGGAGGCAATCAGCCCCAGCATTTT	CASSLGPIGGNQPQHF
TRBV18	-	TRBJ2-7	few	TGTGCCAGCTCACCAACTGGGGGACGAGCCTACGAGCAGTACTTC	CASSPTGGRAYEQYF
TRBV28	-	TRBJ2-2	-	TGTGCCGTACGGGGGGCGCAAACCGGGGAGCTGTTTTTT	CAVRGAQTGELFF
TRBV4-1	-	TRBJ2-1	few	TGCGCCAGCAGCAGGGGAGGTAGCCCCTTCAATGAGCAGTTCTTC	CASSRGGSPFNEQFF
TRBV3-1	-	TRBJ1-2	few	TGTGCCAGCAGCCAAGGGCAGCAAAACTATGGCTACACCTTC	CASSQGQQNYGYTF
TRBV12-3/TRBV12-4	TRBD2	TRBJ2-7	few	TGTGCCAGCAGTCAATCGAGGTGGGACGGGAGGACGAACGAGCAGTACTTC	CASSQSRWDGRTNEQYF
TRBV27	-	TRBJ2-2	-	TGTGCCAGCAGTTTAAATCTAGTCCCCGGGGAGCTGTTTTTT	CASSLNLVPGELFF
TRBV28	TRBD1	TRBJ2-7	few	TGTGCCAGCAGTTTAGCCGGGACAGTGTTCGAGCAGTACTTC	CASSLAGTVFEQYF
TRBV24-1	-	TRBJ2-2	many	TGTGCCACCAGTGATTTCCGGGACACCGGGGAGCTGTTTTTT	CATSDFRDTGELFF
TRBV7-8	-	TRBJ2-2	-	TGTGCCAGCAGCCCCTCGGACGTCAGAGACACCGGGGAGCTGTTTTTT	CASSPSDVRDTGELFF
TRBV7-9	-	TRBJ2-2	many	TGTGCCAGCAGCTTAGCACTAGCAGACACCGGGGAGCTGTTTTTT	CASSLALADTGELFF
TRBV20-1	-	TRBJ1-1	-	TGCAGTGCTAGACCTAACGGGGGGGTTGAAGCTTTCTTT	CSARPNGGVEAFF
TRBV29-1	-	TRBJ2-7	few	TGCAGCGTTGAAGATCAGGCAAAAAACTCCTACGAGCAGTACTTC	CSVEDQAKNSYEQYF
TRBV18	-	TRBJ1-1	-	TGTGCCAGCTCACCTAAGACAGGCCCGAACACTGAAGCTTTCTTT	CASSPKTGPNTEAFF
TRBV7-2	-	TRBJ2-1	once	TGTGCCAGCAGCTTGGACAGTCAGGGGAGCTCCTACAATGAGCAGTTCTTC	CASSLDSQGSSYNEQFF
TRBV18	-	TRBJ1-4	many	TGTGCCAGCTCACCACCGGACACCGGGGTAAATGAAAAACTGTTTTTT	CASSPPDTGVNEKLFF
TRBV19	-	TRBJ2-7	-	TGTGCCAGTACCTTCCGGGCAGGAAACTACGAGCAGTACTTC	CASTFRAGNYEQYF
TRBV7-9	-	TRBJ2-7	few	TGTGCCAGCAGCCTAACCGACGTGGGGGAGCAGTACTTC	CASSLTDVGEQYF
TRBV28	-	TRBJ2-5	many	TGTGCCAGCAGTTCTGACAATGGGGAGACCCAGTACTTC	CASSSDNGETQYF
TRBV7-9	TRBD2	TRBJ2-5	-	TGTGCCAGCAGCTTAGCGGGACTATATGAAGAGACCCAGTACTTC	CASSLAGLYEETQYF
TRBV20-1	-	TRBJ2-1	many	TGCAGTGCTAGAAGGGACCCCTACAATGAGCAGTTCTTC	CSARRDPYNEQFF
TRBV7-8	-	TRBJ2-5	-	TGTGCCAGCGGGTCCCCGGAGGATCGAGGAGAGACCCAGTACTTC	CASGSPEDRGETQYF
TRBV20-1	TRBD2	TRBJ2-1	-	TGCAGTGCTATCGGACTAGCGGGTTCCTACAATGAGCAGTTCTTC	CSAIGLAGSYNEQFF
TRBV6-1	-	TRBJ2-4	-	TGTGCCAGCAGTGAAGCCCGGGGCAACATTCAGTACTTC	CASSEARGNIQYF
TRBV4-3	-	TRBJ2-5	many	TGCGCCAGCAGCCAAATCCACCAAGAGACCCAGTACTTC	CASSQIHQETQYF
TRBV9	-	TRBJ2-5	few	TGTGCCAGCACCTCTCCCGGGGGACAAGAGACCCAGTACTTC	CASTSPGGQETQYF
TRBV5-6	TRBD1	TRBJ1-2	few	TGTGCCAGCAGCTTCGGGGACAGACCTAACTATGGCTACACCTTC	CASSFGDRPNYGYTF
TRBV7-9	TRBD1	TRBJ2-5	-	TGTGCCAGCCAGCTAGGACAGGGGCTCGAGACCCAGTACTTC	CASQLGQGLETQYF
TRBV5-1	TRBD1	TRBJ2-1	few	TGCGCCAGCAGCTGGACAGGGGCGGATTACAATGAGCAGTTCTTC	CASSWTGADYNEQFF
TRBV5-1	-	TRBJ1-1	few	TGCGCCAGCAGCCGGGACACCGGGGAAGCTTTCTTT	CASSRDTGEAFF
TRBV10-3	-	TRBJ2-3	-	TGTGCCATCAGAAGTACGGGCACAGATACGCAGTATTTT	CAIRSTGTDTQYF
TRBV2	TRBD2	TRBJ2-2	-	TGTGCCAGCAGTTCCCTAGCGGCCGACACCGGGGAGCTGTTTTTT	CASSSLAADTGELFF
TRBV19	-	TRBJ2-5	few	TGTGCCAGTAGTATCCCAGGTCGGGAGACCCAGTACTTC	CASSIPGRETQYF
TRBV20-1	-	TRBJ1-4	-	TGCAGTGCTCGGGGCACTACTAATGAAAAACTGTTTTTT	CSARGTTNEKLFF
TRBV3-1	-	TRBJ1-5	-	TGTGCCAGCAGCCAACCCCCGTCCCAGGGATTTCTTAGCAATCAGCCCCAGCATTTT	CASSQPPSQGFLSNQPQHF
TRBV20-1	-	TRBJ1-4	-	TGCAGTGCTAGTCCCCTTCGGGGAACTAATGAAAAACTGTTTTTT	CSASPLRGTNEKLFF
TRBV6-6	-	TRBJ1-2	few	TGTGCCAGCAGTTACAGTCCGGGACGGGGTAACTATGGCTACACCTTC	CASSYSPGRGNYGYTF
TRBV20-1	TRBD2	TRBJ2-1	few	TGCAGTGCCCATAAACTAGCGGGAGGGTACAATGAGCAGTTCTTC	CSAHKLAGGYNEQFF
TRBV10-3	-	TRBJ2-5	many	TGTGCCATCAGTGAGTCGGTGGAGACCCAGTACTTC	CAISESVETQYF
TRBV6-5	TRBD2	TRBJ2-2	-	TGTGCCAGCAGTTACTCATCGCCAGCGGGAGCCGACACCGGGGAGCTGTTTTTT	CASSYSSPAGADTGELFF
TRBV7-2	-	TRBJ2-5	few	TGTGCCAGCAGCTTCACAGGGATTCAAGAGACCCAGTACTTC	CASSFTGIQETQYF
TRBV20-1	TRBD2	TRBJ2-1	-	TGCAGTGCGGGACCCGGGACTACGTCCCATGAGCAGTTCTTC	CSAGPGTTSHEQFF
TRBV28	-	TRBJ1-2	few	TGTGCCAGCAGTAGCAAAGGCGAGAACTATGGCTACACCTTC	CASSSKGENYGYTF
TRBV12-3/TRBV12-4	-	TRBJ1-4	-	TGTGCCAGCAGGGGACCGGGTAATGAAAAACTGTTTTTT	CASRGPGNEKLFF
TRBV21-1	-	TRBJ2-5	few	TGTGCCAGCAGCAAAGGGGCGGCGACGGCTAAAGAGACCCAGTACTTC	CASSKGAATAKETQYF
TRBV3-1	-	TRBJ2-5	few	TGTGCCAGCAGCCAAGAGTGGGGCGACCAAGAGACCCAGTACTTC	CASSQEWGDQETQYF
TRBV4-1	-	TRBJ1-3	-	TGCGCCAGCAGCCGAAGGGACCTACAAGTCTCTGGAAACACCATATATTTT	CASSRRDLQVSGNTIYF